This paragraph reports one T cell receptor beta chain. Antigen: not known. This specimen comes from a study of cytomegalovirus exposure and HLA in healthy donors. Findings and limits, study-wide: The likely origin of a cluster of highly shared sequence variants was a sequencing artifact.

The PCR used 60 Vbeta and 13 Jbeta primers. Assay used: immunoSEQ multiplex PCR; TCRdb lists only in-frame clones, some missing. The repertoire holds around 120,000 clones, with about 74% as singletons. The sample was PBMCs. This TCR was recovered from a woman in her thirties or forties in good health and CMV-seropositive.

The CDR3 DNA sequence: TGTGCCTGGAGTCTACCGGGACTTTCTCACGAGCAGTACTTC. Translated: CAWSLPGLSHEQYF. The chain couples TRBV30 to TRBJ2-7; possibly TRBD2 for D (6 bases). Germline V CDR1 and CDR2: GTSNPN, SVGIG (reference sequence). This CDR3 has 14 amino acids. V was pared by 2 bases and J by 5 bases, with 16 bases between.